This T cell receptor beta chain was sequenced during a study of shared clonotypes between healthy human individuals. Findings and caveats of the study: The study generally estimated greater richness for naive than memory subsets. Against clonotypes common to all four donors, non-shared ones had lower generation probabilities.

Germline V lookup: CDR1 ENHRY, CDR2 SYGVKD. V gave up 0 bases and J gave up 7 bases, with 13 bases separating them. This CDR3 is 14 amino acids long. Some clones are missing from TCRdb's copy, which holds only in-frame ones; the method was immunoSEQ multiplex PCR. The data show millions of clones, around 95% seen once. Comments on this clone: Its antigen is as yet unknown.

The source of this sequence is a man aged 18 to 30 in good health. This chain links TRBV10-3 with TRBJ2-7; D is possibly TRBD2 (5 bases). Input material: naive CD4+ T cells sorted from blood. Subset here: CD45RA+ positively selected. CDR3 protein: CAISESVGGREQYF. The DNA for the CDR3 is TGTGCCATCAGTGAGTCGGTCGGAGGTAGGGAGCAGTACTTC.